Below are 10 T cell receptor beta chains sequenced from a single sample in a study of cytomegalovirus exposure and HLA in healthy donors. PCR primers comprised 60 Vbeta and 13 Jbeta primers. Profiling relied on immunoSEQ multiplex PCR, and the TCRdb table lists in-frame clones only, not all of them. The repertoire holds over 150,000 clones, with nearly 80% as singletons. Sequencing used PBMCs. The receptors here all came from a young man in good health and CMV-seropositive.

The chain links TRBV5-1 to TRBJ1-1; the D is unclear. The CDR3 length is 13 residues. The V gene lost 1 base and the J gene lost 2 bases, with 6 bases spanning the gap. Germline lookup yields CDR1 SGHRS and CDR2 YFSETQ. The CDR3 nucleotides read TGCGCCAGCAGCTTGATGTCAAACACTGAAGCTTTCTTT. The encoded protein is CASSLMSNTEAFF.

V usage is TRBV7-8 and J usage is TRBJ2-3; no clear D. Per the germline V gene, CDR1 is SGHVS and CDR2 is FQNEAQ. V lost 6 bases to trimming and J lost 2 bases, with 15 bases between them. The CDR3 spans 15 residues. DNA of the CDR3: TGTGCCAGCAGTTCCGTTATTACTTTCACAGATACGCAGTATTTT. Its protein product is CASSSVITFTDTQYF.

The chain has TRBV9 and TRBJ2-2, with D possibly matching TRBD2 (5 bases). From germline, CDR1 is SGDLS and CDR2 YYNGEE. V lost 8 bases and J lost 1, with 12 bases in between. The CDR3 covers 14 residues. CDR3 coding DNA: TGTGCCAGTAGAGGGCCCGTGAACACCGGGGAGCTGTTTTTT. Encoded protein: CASRGPVNTGELFF.

This sequence joins TRBV2 and TRBJ2-7; 8 nucleotides match TRBD1. Germline V gene data show CDR1 as SNHLY and CDR2 as FYNNEI. After removal of 0 bases from V and 4 bases from J, the junction contained 14 bases not matched to a gene. CDR3 length equals 18 residues. For the CDR3, the DNA is TGTGCCAGCAGTGAAGCCCCGGGTTCGGGACAGGTCCCGTACGAGCAGTACTTC. Translation: CASSEAPGSGQVPYEQYF.

The gene calls are TRBV11-3 and TRBJ2-1; 11 bases are a match to TRBD2. The CDR3 contains 15 residues. Germline CDR1 reads SGHNT; CDR2 reads YENEEA. The trim removed 5 bases at V and 15 bases at J, leaving 15 bases unmatched. As DNA, the CDR3 is TGTGCCAGCAGCCCACCCTGGCTACTAGCGGGAGATCGGTTCTTC. It codes for CASSPPWLLAGDRFF. The full variable domain, with the rest looked up from reference TRBV11-3 and TRBJ2-1, is EAGVVQSPRYKIIEKKQPVAFWCNPISGHNTLYWYLQNLGQGPELLIRYENEEAVDDSQLPKDRFSAERLKGVDSTLKIQPAELGDSAVYLCASSPPWLLAGDRFFGPGTRLTVL.

This chain joins TRBV7-2 and TRBJ2-7; the D gene is possibly TRBD1 (6 bases). Germline loops: CDR1 SGHTA, CDR2 FQGNSA. The CDR3 loop spans 14 amino acids. V was trimmed by 4 bases and J by 3 bases, leaving 13 bases between them. The CDR3 spells CASSSYREFYEQYF. In DNA, the CDR3 is TGTGCCAGCAGCTCCTACAGGGAGTTCTACGAGCAGTACTTC. The full variable domain, with the rest looked up from reference TRBV7-2 and TRBJ2-7, is GAGVSQSPSNKVTEKGKDVELRCDPISGHTALYWYRQSLGQGLEFLIYFQGNSAPDKSGLPSDRFSAERTGGSVSTLTIQRTQQEDSAVYLCASSSYREFYEQYFGPGTRLTVT.

This chain joins TRBV7-2 and TRBJ2-4; 8 bases agree with TRBD1. This CDR3 is 14 amino acids long. V gave up 5 bases and J gave up 7 bases; unmatched junction bases: 7. Germline loops: CDR1 SGHTA, CDR2 FQGNSA. The CDR3 sequence: CASSPPRTGNIQYF. The CDR3, as DNA: TGTGCCAGCAGCCCTCCCCGGACAGGGAACATTCAGTACTTC.

J is TRBJ2-3 and V is TRBV18; 9 positions agree with TRBD2. CDR1 is KGHSH, CDR2 LQKENI, per germline. CDR3 length equals 14 residues. The ends lost 8 bases at V and 0 bases at J; junction bases unmatched: 3. In DNA form, the CDR3 reads TGTGCCAGCCCGACTAGCGGTAGCACAGATACGCAGTATTTT. This codes for CASPTSGSTDTQYF.

A remark on this clone: The same CDR3 also results from other DNA sequences found in this sample. The V gene is TRBV2, the J gene TRBJ2-7, with a tentative D call TRBD2 (5 bases). Germline CDR1 SNHLY, CDR2 FYNNEI. The CDR3 spans 12 residues. CDR3 residues: CSKQEAAYEQYF. In DNA form, the CDR3 reads TGTTCCAAGCAGGAGGCGGCCTACGAGCAGTACTTC.

For this clone: The CDR3 ends on some other residue instead of the conserved phenylalanine or tryptophan, so this is likely a read error. The chain has TRBV6-5 and TRBJ2-7; 7 bases agree with TRBD1. Germline lookup yields CDR1 MNHEY and CDR2 SVGAGI. Trimming took 10 bases from V and 0 from J; bases not matched to a gene: 6. This CDR3 has 13 amino acids. The CDR3: CATTGEHSYEQYL. DNA for the CDR3: TGTGCCACCACAGGGGAGCACTCCTACGAGCAGTACCTC.